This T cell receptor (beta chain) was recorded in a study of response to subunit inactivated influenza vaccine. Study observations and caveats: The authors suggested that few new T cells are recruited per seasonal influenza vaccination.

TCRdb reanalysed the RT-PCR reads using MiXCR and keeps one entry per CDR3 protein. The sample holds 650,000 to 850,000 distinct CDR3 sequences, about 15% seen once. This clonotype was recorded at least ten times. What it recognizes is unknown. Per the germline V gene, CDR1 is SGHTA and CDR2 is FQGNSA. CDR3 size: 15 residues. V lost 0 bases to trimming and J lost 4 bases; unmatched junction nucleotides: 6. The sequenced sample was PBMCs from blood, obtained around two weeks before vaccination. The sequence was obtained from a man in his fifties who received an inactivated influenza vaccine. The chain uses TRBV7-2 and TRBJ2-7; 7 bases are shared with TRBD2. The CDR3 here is CASSLALASGYEQYF. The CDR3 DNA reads TGTGCCAGCAGCTTAGCGCTGGCTAGCGGTTACGAGCAGTACTTC.